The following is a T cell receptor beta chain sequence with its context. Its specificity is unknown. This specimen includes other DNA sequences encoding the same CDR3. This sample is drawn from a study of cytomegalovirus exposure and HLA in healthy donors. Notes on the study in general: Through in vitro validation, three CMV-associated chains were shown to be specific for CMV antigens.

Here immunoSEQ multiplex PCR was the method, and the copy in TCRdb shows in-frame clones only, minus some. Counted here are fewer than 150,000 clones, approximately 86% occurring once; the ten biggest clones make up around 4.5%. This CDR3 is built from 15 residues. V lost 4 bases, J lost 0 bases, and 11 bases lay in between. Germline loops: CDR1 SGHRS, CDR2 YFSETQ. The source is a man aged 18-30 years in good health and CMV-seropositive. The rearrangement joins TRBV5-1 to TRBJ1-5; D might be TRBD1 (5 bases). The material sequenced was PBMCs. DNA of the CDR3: TGCGCCAGCAGCCTGGGGGGGGATAGCAATCAGCCCCAGCATTTT. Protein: CASSLGGDSNQPQHF.